This paragraph reports one TCR beta chain. Its target is not known. The CDR3 covers 18 residues. Unmatched junction bases numbered 12, after V lost 1 base and J lost 4 bases. Germline-derived CDR1 and CDR2 are GTSNPN and SVGIG (reference sequence). The data are from a study of long-term antiretroviral therapy in people with HIV. Running of the v3.0 immunoSEQ assay took place at survey level. The assay was immunoSEQ multiplex PCR, and TCRdb's table has in-frame clones only and misses some. The table has over 20,000 clones, roughly 82% seen once; the top ten hold 19%. Study-level results: ART-treated samples gained diversity yet remained below transplant donor controls.

Donors each had at least one pre-ART PBMC sample and at least two post-ART ones. Treatment locations for all participants with HIV were in the United States. Every specimen provided about 0.9-10 million cryopreserved PBMC before DNA extraction took place. This rearrangement joins TRBV30 to TRBJ2-1, with 11 bases lining up with TRBD2. The sequences come from unsorted PBMCs, collected 0.1 years before starting antiretroviral therapy. This sequence originates from a man between 18 and 35 years old with HIV. The CDR3: CAWSGAGDRLAGYNEQFF. The CDR3, as DNA: TGTGCCTGGAGTGGAGCAGGGGACCGACTAGCGGGGTACAATGAGCAGTTCTTC.